The rows below give T cell receptor beta chains drawn from one sample of a study of T cell repertoires in cytomegalovirus infection. TCRdb re-analysed the reads in MiXCR, keeping a single row per CDR3 protein. The sample shows 200,000 to 250,000 distinct CDR3 sequences, roughly 23% of them seen only once. The sample consisted of CD8+ T cells from PBMCs. These receptors originate from a human donor in good health (CMV status not recorded). Some clones in this sample may be carry-over from other donors' samples. CDR3s include the opening cysteine and the closing phenylalanine or tryptophan. D genes are given only for firm matches. Rows may omit the clone size; those that give it use once, few, many or a size class.

J gene,clone size,D gene,V gene,CDR3 DNA,CDR3 protein
TRBJ2-3,.,.,TRBV6-4,TGTGCCAGCAGTGACGCCCTCGGGGCAGTTACGCAGTATTTT,CASSDALGAVTQYF
TRBJ1-1,many,TRBD1,TRBV11-3,TGTGCCAGCAGCTTAGATTGGGGGACAGGGATGAACACTGAAGCTTTCTTT,CASSLDWGTGMNTEAFF
TRBJ2-2,few,TRBD1,TRBV7-9,TGTGCCAGCAGCTTAGCGGACAGGGGGCAAACCGGGGAGCTGTTTTTT,CASSLADRGQTGELFF
TRBJ2-3,.,.,TRBV6-5,TGTGCCACCGGAGGACTAACATTTGGGACAGATACGCAGTATTTT,CATGGLTFGTDTQYF
TRBJ2-7,few,TRBD1,TRBV4-1,TGCGCCAGCAGCCAAAGGACAGGGGTCGGCTACGAGCAGTACTTC,CASSQRTGVGYEQYF
TRBJ2-7,.,TRBD2,TRBV20-1,TGCAGTGCCGCTAGGCGGGGGGCCTACGAGCAGTACTTC,CSAARRGAYEQYF
TRBJ2-7,many,TRBD1,TRBV28,TGTGCCAGCAGTCGAACCGCCGGGACAGGGGTCTACGAGCAGTACTTC,CASSRTAGTGVYEQYF
TRBJ2-7,.,.,TRBV19,TGTGCCAGTAATAATGGAGCCTATTCCGAGCAGTACTTC,CASNNGAYSEQYF
TRBJ1-6,.,.,TRBV19,TGTGCCAGTATGTTAAGTCAGGGAGGAAATTCACCCCTCCACTTT,CASMLSQGGNSPLHF
TRBJ1-5,few,TRBD1,TRBV6-5,TGTGCCAGCAGTTACGATGGGACAGGGATCCAGCCCCAGCATTTT,CASSYDGTGIQPQHF
TRBJ1-1,few,.,TRBV7-9,TGTGCCAGCAGCTCCCCCCGGCAGGAAGCTTTCTTT,CASSSPRQEAFF